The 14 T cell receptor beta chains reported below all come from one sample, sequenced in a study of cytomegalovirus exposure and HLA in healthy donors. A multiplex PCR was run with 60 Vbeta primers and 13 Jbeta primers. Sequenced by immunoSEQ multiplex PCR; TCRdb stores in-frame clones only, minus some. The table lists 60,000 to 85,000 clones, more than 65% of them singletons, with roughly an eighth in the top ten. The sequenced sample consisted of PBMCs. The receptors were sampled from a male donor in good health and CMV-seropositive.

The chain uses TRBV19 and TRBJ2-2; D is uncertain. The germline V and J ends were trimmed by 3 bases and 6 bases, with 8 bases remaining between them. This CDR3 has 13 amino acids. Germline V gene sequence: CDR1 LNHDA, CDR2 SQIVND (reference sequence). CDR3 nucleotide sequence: TGTGCCAGTAGTATCCAACAGTCCGGGGAGCTGTTTTTT. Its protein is CASSIQQSGELFF.

CDR3 coding DNA: TGTGCCAGCAGCTTAGGACAGGGGGGCACAGATACGCAGTATTTT. Translating gives CASSLGQGGTDTQYF. The J gene is TRBJ2-3, the V gene TRBV7-9, with 9 bases matching TRBD1. Germline CDR1 is SEHNR and CDR2 is FQNEAQ (reference sequence). The CDR3 covers 15 residues. Trimming cost V 1 base and J 1 base; bases outside gene matches: 0. Complete variable domain (other parts from reference TRBV7-9 and TRBJ2-3): DTGVSQNPRHKITKRGQNVTFRCDPISEHNRLYWYRQTLGQGPEFLTYFQNEAQLEKSRLLSDRFSAERPKGSFSTLEIQRTEQGDSAMYLCASSLGQGGTDTQYFGPGTRLTVL.

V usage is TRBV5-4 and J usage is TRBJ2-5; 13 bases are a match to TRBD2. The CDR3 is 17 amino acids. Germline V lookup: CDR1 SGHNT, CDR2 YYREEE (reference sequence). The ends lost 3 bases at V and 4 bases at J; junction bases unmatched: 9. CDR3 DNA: TGTGCCAGCAGCTCACGGACTAGCGGGAGCGGGGGAGAGACCCAGTACTTC. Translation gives CASSSRTSGSGGETQYF.

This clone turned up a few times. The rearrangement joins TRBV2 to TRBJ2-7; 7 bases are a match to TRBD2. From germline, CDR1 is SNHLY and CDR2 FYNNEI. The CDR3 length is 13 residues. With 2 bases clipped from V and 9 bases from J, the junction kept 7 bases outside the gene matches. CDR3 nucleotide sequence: TGTGCCAGCAGTGAATGGGAGGGTACAGGGCAGTACTTC. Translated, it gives CASSEWEGTGQYF.

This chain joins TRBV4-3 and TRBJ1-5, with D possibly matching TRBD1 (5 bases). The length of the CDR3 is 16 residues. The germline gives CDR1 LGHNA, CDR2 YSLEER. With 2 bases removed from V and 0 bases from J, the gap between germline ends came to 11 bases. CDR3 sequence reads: CASSQMWGVSNQPQHF. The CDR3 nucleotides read TGCGCCAGCAGCCAAATGTGGGGGGTTAGCAATCAGCCCCAGCATTTT.

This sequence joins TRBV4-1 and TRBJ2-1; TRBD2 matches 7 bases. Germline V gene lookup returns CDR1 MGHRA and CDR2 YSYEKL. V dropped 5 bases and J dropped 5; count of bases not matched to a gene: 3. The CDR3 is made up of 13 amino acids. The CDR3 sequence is CASSGAGDNEQFF. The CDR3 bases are TGCGCCAGCAGCGGTGCGGGGGACAATGAGCAGTTCTTC.

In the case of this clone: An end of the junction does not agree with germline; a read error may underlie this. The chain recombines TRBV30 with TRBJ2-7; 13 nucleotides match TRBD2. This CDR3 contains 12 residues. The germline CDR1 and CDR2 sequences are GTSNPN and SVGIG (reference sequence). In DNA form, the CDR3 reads TGTGCCTGGAGGCTGACTAGCGGGAGGCCTTCCTTC. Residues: CAWRLTSGRPSF. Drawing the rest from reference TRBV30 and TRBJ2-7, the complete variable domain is SQTIHQWPATLVQPVGSPLSLECTVEGTSNPNLYWYRQAAGRGLQLLFYSVGIGQISSEVPQNLSASRPQDRQFILSSKKLLLSDSGFYLCAWRLTSGRPSFGPGTRLTVT.

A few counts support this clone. The CDR3: CASSLNPPTDASYNEQFF. The CDR3 DNA follows: TGCGCCAGCAGCTTGAATCCGCCGACAGATGCATCCTACAATGAGCAGTTCTTC. The chain couples TRBV5-1 to TRBJ2-1; possible D gene TRBD1, 5 bases. Germline values: CDR1 SGHRS, CDR2 YFSETQ. CDR3 length: 18 amino acids. With 1 base removed from V and 1 base from J, the gap between germline ends came to 18 bases.

The CDR3 nucleotides read TGCGCCAGCAGCCCCGGTGATTGGGACACCACGGTAGATACGCAGTATTTT. Residues: CASSPGDWDTTVDTQYF. The chain has TRBV23-1 and TRBJ2-3; weak D call: TRBD1 (6 bases). TRBV23-1 is classed as an ORF, of uncertain function. This CDR3 contains 17 residues. Trimming cost V 6 bases and J 5 bases, with 24 bases left between them.

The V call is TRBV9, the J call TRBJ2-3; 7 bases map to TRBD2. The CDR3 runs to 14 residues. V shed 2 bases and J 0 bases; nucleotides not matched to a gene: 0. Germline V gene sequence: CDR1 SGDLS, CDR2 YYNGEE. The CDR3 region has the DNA TGTGCCAGCAGCGTTAGCGGGAGCACAGATACGCAGTATTTT. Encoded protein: CASSVSGSTDTQYF. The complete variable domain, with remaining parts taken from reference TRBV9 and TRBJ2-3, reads DSGVTQTPKHLITATGQRVTLRCSPRSGDLSVYWYQQSLDQGLQFLIQYYNGEERAKGNILERFSAQQFPDLHSELNLSSLELGDSALYFCASSVSGSTDTQYFGPGTRLTVL.

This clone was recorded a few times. The CDR3 spells CASSLSPGGLQETQYF. CDR3 DNA sequence: TGTGCCAGCAGCTTATCGCCGGGAGGACTCCAAGAGACCCAGTACTTC. The chain has TRBV7-8 and TRBJ2-5, with 7 bases that match TRBD2. Trimming removed 2 bases from V and 1 base from J; junction bases left unmatched: 7. The CDR3 runs 16 residues. Germline CDR1 is SGHVS and CDR2 is FQNEAQ.

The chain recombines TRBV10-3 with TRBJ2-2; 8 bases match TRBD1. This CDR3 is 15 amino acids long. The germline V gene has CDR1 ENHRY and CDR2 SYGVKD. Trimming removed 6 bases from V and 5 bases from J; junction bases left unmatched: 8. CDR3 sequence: CAIRDDRGGTGELFF. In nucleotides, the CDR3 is TGTGCCATCAGAGATGACAGGGGCGGAACCGGGGAGCTGTTTTTT.

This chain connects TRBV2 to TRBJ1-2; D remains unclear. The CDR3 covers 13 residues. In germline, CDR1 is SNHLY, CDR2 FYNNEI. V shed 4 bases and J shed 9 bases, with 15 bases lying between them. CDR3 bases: TGTGCCAGCAGTGTGGCCGAAGTTAGCCGCTACACCTTC. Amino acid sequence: CASSVAEVSRYTF.

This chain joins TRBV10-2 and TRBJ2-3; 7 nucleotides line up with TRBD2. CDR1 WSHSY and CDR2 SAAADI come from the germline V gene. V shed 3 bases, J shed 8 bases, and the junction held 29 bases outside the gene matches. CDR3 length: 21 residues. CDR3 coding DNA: TGCGCCAGCAGTGATGGAAAAAGGGGCATGGCGGGAGCTCCCGTCGGACGTACGCAGTATTTT. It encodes CASSDGKRGMAGAPVGRTQYF.